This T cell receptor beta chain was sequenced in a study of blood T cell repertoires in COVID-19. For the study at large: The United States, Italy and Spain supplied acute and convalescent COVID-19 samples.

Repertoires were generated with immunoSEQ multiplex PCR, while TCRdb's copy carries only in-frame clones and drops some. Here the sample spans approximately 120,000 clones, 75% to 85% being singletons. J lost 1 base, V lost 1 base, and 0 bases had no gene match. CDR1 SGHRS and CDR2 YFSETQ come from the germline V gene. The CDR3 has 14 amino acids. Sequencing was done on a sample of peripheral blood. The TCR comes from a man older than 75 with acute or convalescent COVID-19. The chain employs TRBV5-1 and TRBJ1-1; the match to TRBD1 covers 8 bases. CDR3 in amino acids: CASSLQGANTEAFF. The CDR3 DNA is TGCGCCAGCAGCTTGCAGGGGGCGAACACTGAAGCTTTCTTT.